The sequence of this T cell receptor (beta chain) was determined in a study of blood T cell repertoires in COVID-19. Study at large: PBMCs, B-cell-depleted T cells, or T cells were the source of the cDNA or gDNA that made up the material.

The CDR3 is made up of 13 amino acids. Trimming pared 4 bases from V and 5 bases from J, leaving 11 bases between. Sequencing was performed with immunoSEQ multiplex PCR; in TCRdb, only in-frame clones are kept and a portion is missing. In the table there are roughly 160,000 clones, about nine tenths of which are singletons. The sequenced sample was peripheral blood. The origin of this receptor is a man aged 18 to 29 with acute or convalescent COVID-19. The gene calls are TRBV12-3 or TRBV12-4 and TRBJ1-1; D is uncertain. CDR3: CASSSAARTEAFF. The CDR3 DNA reads as TGTGCCAGCAGTTCGGCAGCCAGGACTGAAGCTTTCTTT.